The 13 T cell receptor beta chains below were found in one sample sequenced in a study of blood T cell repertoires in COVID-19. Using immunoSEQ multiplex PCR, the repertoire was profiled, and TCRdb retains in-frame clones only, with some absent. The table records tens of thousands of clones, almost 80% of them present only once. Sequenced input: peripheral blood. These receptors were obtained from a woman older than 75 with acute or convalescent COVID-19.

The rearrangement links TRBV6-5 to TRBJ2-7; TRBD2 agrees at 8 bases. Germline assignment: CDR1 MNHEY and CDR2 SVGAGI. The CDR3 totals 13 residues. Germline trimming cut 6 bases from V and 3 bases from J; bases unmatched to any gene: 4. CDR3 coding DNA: TGTGCCAGCAGCCTCGGGAGGGTCTACGAGCAGTACTTC. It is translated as CASSLGRVYEQYF.

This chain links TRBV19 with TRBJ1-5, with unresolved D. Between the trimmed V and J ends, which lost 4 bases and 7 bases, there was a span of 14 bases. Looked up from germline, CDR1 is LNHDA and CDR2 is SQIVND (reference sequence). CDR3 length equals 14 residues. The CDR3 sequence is CASSTPFGEQPQHF. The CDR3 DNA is TGTGCCAGTAGTACGCCCTTCGGTGAACAGCCCCAGCATTTT.

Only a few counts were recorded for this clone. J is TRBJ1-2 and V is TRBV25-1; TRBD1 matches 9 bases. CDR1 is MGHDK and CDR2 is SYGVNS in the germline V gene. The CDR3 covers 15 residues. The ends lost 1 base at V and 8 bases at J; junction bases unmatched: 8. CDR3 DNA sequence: TGTGCCAGCAGTGAATTACAGGGGGCGCTTAGAGGCTACACCTTC. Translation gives CASSELQGALRGYTF.

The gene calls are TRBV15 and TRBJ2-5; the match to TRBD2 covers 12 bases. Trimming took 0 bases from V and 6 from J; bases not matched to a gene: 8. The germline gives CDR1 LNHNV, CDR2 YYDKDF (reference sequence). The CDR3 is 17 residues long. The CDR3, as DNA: TGTGCCACCAGCAGAGACCAGACTAGCGGGAGCGGAAAGACCCAGTACTTC. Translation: CATSRDQTSGSGKTQYF.

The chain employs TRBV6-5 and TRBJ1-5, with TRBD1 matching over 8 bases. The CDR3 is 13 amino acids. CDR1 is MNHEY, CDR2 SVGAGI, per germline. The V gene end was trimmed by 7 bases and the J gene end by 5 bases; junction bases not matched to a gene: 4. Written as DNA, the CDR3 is TGTGCCAGCACCGACAGGGGAGATCAGCCCCAGCATTTT. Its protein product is CASTDRGDQPQHF.

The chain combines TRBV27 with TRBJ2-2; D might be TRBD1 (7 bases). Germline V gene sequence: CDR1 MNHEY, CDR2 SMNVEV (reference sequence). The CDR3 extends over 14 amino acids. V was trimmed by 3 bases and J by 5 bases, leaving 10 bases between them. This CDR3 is CASSFQGGTGELFF. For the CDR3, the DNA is TGTGCCAGCAGTTTTCAGGGGGGTACCGGGGAGCTGTTTTTT.

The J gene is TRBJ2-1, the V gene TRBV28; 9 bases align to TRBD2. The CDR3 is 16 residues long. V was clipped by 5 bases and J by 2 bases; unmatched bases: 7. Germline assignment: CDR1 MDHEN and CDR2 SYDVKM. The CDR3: CASSLGLAGAYNEQFF. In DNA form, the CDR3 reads TGTGCCAGCAGTCTCGGGTTAGCGGGAGCCTACAATGAGCAGTTCTTC.

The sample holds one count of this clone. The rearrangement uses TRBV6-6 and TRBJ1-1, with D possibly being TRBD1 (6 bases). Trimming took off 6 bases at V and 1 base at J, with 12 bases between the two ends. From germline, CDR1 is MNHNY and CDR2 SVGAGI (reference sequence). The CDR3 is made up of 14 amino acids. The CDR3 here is CASRGAGANTEAFF. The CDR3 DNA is TGTGCCAGCAGAGGGGCAGGGGCGAACACTGAAGCTTTCTTT.

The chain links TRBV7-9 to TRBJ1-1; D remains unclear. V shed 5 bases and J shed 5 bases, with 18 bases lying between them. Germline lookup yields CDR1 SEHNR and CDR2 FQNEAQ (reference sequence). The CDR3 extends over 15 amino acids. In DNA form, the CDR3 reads TGTGCCAGCAGCCTCTGGCGAGGCGGAGGAACTGAAGCTTTCTTT. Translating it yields CASSLWRGGGTEAFF. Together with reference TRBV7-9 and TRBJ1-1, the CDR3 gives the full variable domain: DTGVSQNPRHKITKRGQNVTFRCDPISEHNRLYWYRQTLGQGPEFLTYFQNEAQLEKSRLLSDRFSAERPKGSFSTLEIQRTEQGDSAMYLCASSLWRGGGTEAFFGQGTRLTVV.

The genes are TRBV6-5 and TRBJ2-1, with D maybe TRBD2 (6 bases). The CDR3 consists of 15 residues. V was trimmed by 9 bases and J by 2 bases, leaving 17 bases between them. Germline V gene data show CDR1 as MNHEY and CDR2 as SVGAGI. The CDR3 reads CASRSGPFPYNEQFF. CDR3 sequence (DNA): TGTGCCAGTAGGAGCGGGCCCTTCCCCTACAATGAGCAGTTCTTC.

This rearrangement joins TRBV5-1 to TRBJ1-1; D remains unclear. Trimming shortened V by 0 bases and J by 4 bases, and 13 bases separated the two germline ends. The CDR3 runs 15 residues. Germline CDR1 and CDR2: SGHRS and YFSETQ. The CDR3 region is CASSLDHRGGTEAFF. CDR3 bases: TGCGCCAGCAGCTTGGACCATCGGGGAGGCACTGAAGCTTTCTTT.

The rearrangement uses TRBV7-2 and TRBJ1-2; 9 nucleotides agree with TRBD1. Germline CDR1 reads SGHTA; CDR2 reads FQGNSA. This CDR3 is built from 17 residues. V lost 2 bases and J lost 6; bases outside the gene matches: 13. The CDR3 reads CASSLSPDRGASNGYTF. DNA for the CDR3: TGTGCCAGCAGCTTATCCCCGGACAGGGGTGCTTCGAATGGCTACACCTTC.

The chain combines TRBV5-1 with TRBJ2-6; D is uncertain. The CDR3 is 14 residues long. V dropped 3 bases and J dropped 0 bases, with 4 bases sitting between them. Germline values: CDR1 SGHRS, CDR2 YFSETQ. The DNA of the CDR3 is TGCGCCAGCAGCTCGTCCTCTGGGGCCAACGTCCTGACTTTC. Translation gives CASSSSSGANVLTF.